Included here is one T cell receptor beta chain sequence, with context. Its antigen is as yet unknown. The CDR3 is 17 residues long. After removal of 5 bases from V and 8 bases from J, the junction contained 16 bases not matched to a gene. The data belong to a study of T cell repertoires in cytomegalovirus infection. Whole-study context: HLA-B-restricted CMV epitopes that are well studied were used alongside recently identified HLA-C-restricted ones. Through public TCR beta signatures, both CMV infection and matching HLA type were indicated. Study-wide findings and caveats: Carriers of CMV and the relevant HLA type were discriminated by public TCR beta frequency. The ex vivo response showed dominance by HLA-C-restricted CMV-specific TCR beta clonotypes.

MiXCR, applied by TCRdb to the reads, yields one record per CDR3 protein. The sample lists under 450,000 distinct CDR3 sequences, about 32% occurring once. The sample consisted of cultured PBMCs, taken from culture after CMV antigen stimulation. This TCR was sampled from a human donor in good health (CMV status not recorded). Some clones in this sample may be carry-over from other donors' samples. This chain uses TRBV12-3 or TRBV12-4 with TRBJ2-1; 9 bases match TRBD2. CDR3 in DNA: TGTGCCAGCAGTCCACCCCCAAGTAGCGGGAGAATGCATGAGCAGTTCTTC. Amino acids: CASSPPPSSGRMHEQFF.